The clone carrying this T cell receptor beta chain showed up just a few times. Its specificity is not known. Germline CDR1 reads MNHNY; CDR2 reads SVGAGI (reference sequence). The ends were cut back, 0 bases at V and 7 bases at J, with 15 bases in the middle. The CDR3 length is 15 residues. This specimen belongs to a study of T cells in Graves' hyperthyroidism and ophthalmopathy. Study outcomes and limitations: The blood repertoire included most of the expanded thyroid clonotypes above 0.001.

The diagnostic basis comprised clinical symptoms, serum thyroxine and TRAb, thyroid ultrasound and orbital computed tomography. RNA transcripts provided the source from which TCR beta CDR3 regions were amplified. The TCR CDR3 was amplified in a first-round RT-PCR using the HTBI primer set. TCRdb re-called the multiplex PCR reads with MiXCR, one entry per CDR3 protein. Among a few hundred thousand distinct CDR3 sequences listed, around 15% were seen once. The V gene is TRBV6-6, the J gene TRBJ1-1, with a tentative D call TRBD1 (6 bases). This clonotype was sampled from a woman aged 25 to 45 with Graves' ophthalmopathy. The sequencing input was blood. The CDR3 loop reads CASSYSTGGRNEAFF. The CDR3 coding sequence is TGTGCCAGCAGTTACTCGACGGGGGGGCGGAATGAAGCTTTCTTT.